This T cell receptor beta chain stems from a study of T cell responses to AZD1222 COVID-19 vaccine. Germline CDR1 reads LGHDT; CDR2 reads YNNKEL (reference sequence). The CDR3 covers 13 residues. V lost 2 bases and J lost 6, with 11 bases in between. The data were produced by immunoSEQ multiplex PCR, yet TCRdb's version contains in-frame clones alone and is incomplete. Of about 160,000 clones in the sample, 92% were seen once. Here the sequenced sample was peripheral blood, taken on day 0 of MenACWY control vaccination. The clonotype originates from an adult in good health. V and J are TRBV3-1 (or the pseudogene TRBV3-2) and TRBJ2-7; D is possibly TRBD1 (5 bases). CDR3 residues: CASSQSRVSEQYF. DNA for the CDR3: TGTGCCAGCAGCCAAAGCAGGGTGAGCGAGCAGTACTTC.